Presented here are 2 T cell receptor beta chains from one specimen sequenced in a study of blood T cell repertoires in COVID-19 (dated by TCRdb to 2019 to 2021). Library preparation used the immunoSEQ multiplex PCR assay. What TCRdb holds here is the immuneACCESS table cut down to in-frame rearrangements. Part of the clones is not present; checked against another copy, under half of the missing clones reflect an unresolved V gene, and the others are unexplained. The sample profile shows approximately 240,000 clones; roughly 80% of them were found once. About 2.4% of the sample belongs to the ten largest clones. Sample: peripheral blood. Receptor source: a woman aged 55-75 years with acute or convalescent COVID-19.

CDR3 bases: TGCGCCAGCAGTGGAAACCGGGACAGGGGAGGCAATCAGCCCCAGCATTTT. Translation gives CASSGNRDRGGNQPQHF. This chain uses TRBV10-2 with TRBJ1-5; the match to TRBD1 covers 10 bases. The trim removed 4 bases at V and 2 bases at J, leaving 8 bases unmatched. The length of the CDR3 is 17 residues. Germline V lookup: CDR1 WSHSY, CDR2 SAAADI.

This sequence joins TRBV7-2 and TRBJ2-1, with D possibly being TRBD1 (5 bases). This CDR3 spans 12 amino acids. Germline loops: CDR1 SGHTA, CDR2 FQGNSA. Trimming took off 4 bases at V and 10 bases at J, with 11 bases between the two ends. Written as DNA, the CDR3 is TGTGCCAGCAGCTCCGACAGTAGGGAGCAGTTCTTC. Its translation is CASSSDSREQFF.